These 27 T cell receptor beta chains came from one sample sequenced in a study of cytomegalovirus exposure and HLA in healthy donors. The PCR was carried out with 60 Vbeta primers and 13 Jbeta primers. Sequencing was performed with immunoSEQ multiplex PCR; in TCRdb, only in-frame clones are kept and a portion is missing. The repertoire includes fewer than 150,000 clones, 80% of them detected once, and 7.5% to 9% sits in the top ten. Sequencing was performed on PBMCs. These receptors came from a female donor in good health and CMV-seropositive.

V gene TRBV7-2 combines with J gene TRBJ1-1; 9 bases map to TRBD1. The CDR3 has 15 amino acids. Germline CDR1 is SGHTA and CDR2 is FQGNSA. After removal of 2 bases from V and 1 base from J, the junction contained 2 bases not matched to a gene. CDR3 region: CASSLRQGGNTEAFF. CDR3 DNA: TGTGCCAGCAGCTTACGACAGGGGGGGAACACTGAAGCTTTCTTT.

The J gene is TRBJ2-2, the V gene TRBV4-3; 10 bases align to TRBD2. The CDR3 totals 18 residues. Germline V lookup: CDR1 LGHNA, CDR2 YSLEER. Losses at the gene ends were 1 base for V and 6 bases for J; bases not matched to a gene: 11. This chain's CDR3 is CASSQGRVTSGLSGELFF. The CDR3, as DNA: TGCGCCAGCAGCCAAGGACGGGTGACTAGCGGGTTGTCCGGGGAGCTGTTTTTT.

The chain carries TRBV14 and TRBJ2-7, with D possibly being TRBD2 (6 bases). The germline CDR1 and CDR2 sequences are SGHDN and FVKESK. V lost 8 bases, J lost 10 bases, and 15 bases lay in between. CDR3 length equals 11 residues. CDR3 coding DNA: TGTGCCAGCCAGGCGGGGACCGTCCAGTACTTC. It is translated as CASQAGTVQYF. Full variable domain (rest looked up from reference TRBV14 and TRBJ2-7): EAGVTQFPSHSVIEKGQTVTLRCDPISGHDNLYWYRRVMGKEIKFLLHFVKESKQDESGMPNNRFLAERTGGTYSTLKVQPAELEDSGVYFCASQAGTVQYFGPGTRLTVT.

This clone was observed a single time. V usage is TRBV4-1 and J usage is TRBJ1-2; tentative D call: TRBD1 (6 bases). V lost 4 bases to trimming and J lost 8 bases, with 11 bases between them. This CDR3 has 12 residues. In germline, CDR1 is MGHRA, CDR2 YSYEKL. The CDR3: CASSPLTGGYTF. The DNA for the CDR3 is TGCGCCAGCAGCCCTTTGACAGGCGGCTACACCTTC.

This chain connects TRBV2 to TRBJ1-5; D remains unclear. The germline V and J ends were trimmed by 2 bases and 2 bases, with 7 bases remaining between them. Germline CDR1 reads SNHLY; CDR2 reads FYNNEI. The CDR3 is 14 residues long. The CDR3 DNA reads TGTGCCAGCAGTGAACTCCAGGGCAATCAGCCCCAGCATTTT. This gives the protein CASSELQGNQPQHF.

With regard to this clone: This sample also contains other DNA sequences that code for the same CDR3. This chain joins TRBV19 and TRBJ2-3, with D hard to call. Trimming removed 6 bases from V and 1 base from J, with 5 bases in between. The CDR3 is 12 amino acids. Germline CDR1 LNHDA, CDR2 SQIVND (reference sequence). This CDR3 reads CASRGRTDTQYF. CDR3 in DNA: TGTGCCAGTAGGGGCCGCACAGATACGCAGTATTTT. Drawing the rest from reference TRBV19 and TRBJ2-3, the complete variable domain is DGGITQSPKYLFRKEGQNVTLSCEQNLNHDAMYWYRQDPGQGLRLIYYSQIVNDFQKGDIAEGYSVSREKKESFPLTVTSAQKNPTAFYLCASRGRTDTQYFGPGTRLTVL.

The V call is TRBV2, the J call TRBJ1-4, with a weak D call TRBD1 (6 bases). Between the trimmed V and J ends, which lost 6 bases and 6 bases, there was a span of 14 bases. CDR1 and CDR2 (germline): SNHLY, FYNNEI. This CDR3 region has 14 residues. CDR3 residues: CASRNRAADEKLFF. The CDR3 coding sequence is TGTGCCAGCAGGAACAGGGCGGCCGATGAAAAACTGTTTTTT.

The CDR3 reads CSVLGLAGGNEQFF. The DNA of the CDR3 is TGCAGCGTTTTGGGTCTAGCGGGGGGGAATGAGCAGTTCTTC. The rearrangement joins TRBV29-1 to TRBJ2-1; 12 nucleotides agree with TRBD2. Germline trimming cut 5 bases from V and 7 bases from J; bases unmatched to any gene: 6. CDR1 and CDR2 from the germline V gene are SQVTM and ANQGSEA. This CDR3 has 14 residues.

The genes are TRBV6-1 and TRBJ2-5; TRBD2 aligns across 14 bases. Germline CDR1 is MNHNS and CDR2 is SASEGT. CDR3 length: 15 residues. Germline trimming cut 6 bases from V and 3 bases from J; bases unmatched to any gene: 3. The CDR3 nucleotides read TGTGCCAGCAGACCGGGACTAGCGGGGGAAGAGACCCAGTACTTC. It codes for CASRPGLAGEETQYF.

This clone was counted only a few times. This chain's CDR3 is CASSYAGDGNTIYF. The CDR3 coding sequence is TGTGCCAGCAGTTATGCCGGGGATGGAAACACCATATATTTT. The chain combines TRBV28 with TRBJ1-3; D is unclear. Germline values: CDR1 MDHEN, CDR2 SYDVKM. V gave up 4 bases and J gave up 3 bases, with 10 bases separating them. The CDR3 consists of 14 residues.

V and J are TRBV9 and TRBJ1-1, with D possibly matching TRBD1 (6 bases). The V end was cut by 4 bases, the J end by 6 bases, with 16 bases between. The germline V gene encodes CDR1 SGDLS and CDR2 YYNGEE. CDR3 length: 14 amino acids. The CDR3 loop is CASSSSGEWAEAFF. The DNA for the CDR3 is TGTGCCAGCAGCTCCTCAGGGGAATGGGCTGAAGCTTTCTTT.

The chain recombines TRBV7-3 with TRBJ2-3, with 12 bases that match TRBD2. CDR1 and CDR2 (germline): SGHTA, FQGTGA. The CDR3 loop spans 17 amino acids. J was trimmed by 0 bases and V by 5 bases; bases with no gene match: 6. The CDR3 region is CASSPRTSGVSTDTQYF. In DNA form, the CDR3 reads TGTGCCAGCAGCCCGCGGACTAGCGGGGTGAGCACAGATACGCAGTATTTT.

J is TRBJ1-6 and V is TRBV13; 8 bases fit TRBD1. V lost 5 bases to trimming and J lost 7 bases; unmatched junction nucleotides: 4. The CDR3 covers 14 residues. Germline CDR1 and CDR2: PRHDT and FYEKMQ (reference sequence). CDR3 coding DNA: TGTGCCAGCAGCGGGAGGACAGGGAATTCACCCCTCCACTTT. It is translated as CASSGRTGNSPLHF.

The chain links TRBV5-4 to TRBJ1-1, with TRBD1 as a possible D gene (5 bases). Per the germline V gene, CDR1 is SGHNT and CDR2 is YYREEE (reference sequence). The CDR3 consists of 14 residues. The germline V and J ends were trimmed by 4 bases and 2 bases, with 12 bases remaining between them. The CDR3 DNA sequence: TGTGCCAGCAGCCTCGGGGGACTTAACACTGAAGCTTTCTTT. Translation: CASSLGGLNTEAFF.

The chain carries TRBV30 and TRBJ2-7; weak D call: TRBD1 (6 bases). The CDR3 runs to 14 residues. V was pared by 1 base and J by 0 bases, with 10 bases between. Per the germline V gene, CDR1 is GTSNPN and CDR2 is SVGIG (reference sequence). CDR3 loop: CAWSDRVSSYEQYF. DNA for the CDR3: TGTGCCTGGAGTGACAGGGTCAGCTCCTACGAGCAGTACTTC.

The rearrangement links TRBV14 to TRBJ1-1; D gene unclear. CDR1 is SGHDN, CDR2 FVKESK, per germline. The CDR3 extends over 12 amino acids. V lost 4 bases to trimming and J lost 7 bases, with 10 bases between them. The CDR3 protein is CASSPQSREAFF. The CDR3 nucleotides are TGTGCCAGCAGCCCCCAATCGCGTGAAGCTTTCTTT.

The rearrangement joins TRBV27 to TRBJ1-2; tentatively, D is TRBD1 (6 bases). Germline CDR1 MNHEY, CDR2 SMNVEV (reference sequence). The CDR3 contains 15 residues. V lost 3 bases and J lost 5, with 16 bases in between. The DNA for the CDR3 is TGTGCCAGCAGTTTTCGTCGGACAGTGGTTTATGGCTACACCTTC. This sequence encodes CASSFRRTVVYGYTF.

This clone appeared once. The CDR3 DNA follows: TGTGCCAGCAGCTTGCCAGGAATCGTGCAGTACTTC. Encoded protein: CASSLPGIVQYF. The genes are TRBV5-4 and TRBJ2-7; D gene uncertain. The CDR3 has 12 residues. Per germline, CDR1 SGHNT and CDR2 YYREEE (reference sequence). Trimming stripped 1 base from V and 9 bases from J, with 11 bases between.

This chain joins TRBV5-1 and TRBJ2-1, with a possible D match to TRBD2 (7 bases). CDR1 SGHRS and CDR2 YFSETQ come from the germline V gene. V was cut by 3 bases and J by 7 bases, with 11 bases left in between. This CDR3 is built from 13 residues. In nucleotides, the CDR3 is TGCGCCAGCAGCTCGGGGGGCCTGAATGAGCAGTTCTTC. Its protein product is CASSSGGLNEQFF.

This clone was detected once. J is TRBJ2-3 and V is TRBV5-1; 8 bases are shared with TRBD1. Trimming took 1 base from V and 4 from J; bases not matched to a gene: 5. Germline V lookup: CDR1 SGHRS, CDR2 YFSETQ. This CDR3 contains 15 residues. CDR3 loop: CASSLTDREADTQYF. The CDR3 nucleotides are TGCGCCAGCAGCTTGACGGACAGGGAGGCAGATACGCAGTATTTT.

CDR3 loop: CSVERGRDEQFF. In DNA, the CDR3 is TGCAGCGTTGAACGGGGGAGGGATGAGCAGTTCTTC. The V gene is TRBV29-1, the J gene TRBJ2-1; TRBD2 matches 7 bases. Trimming cost V 2 bases and J 8 bases; bases outside gene matches: 3. Germline-derived CDR1 and CDR2 are SQVTM and ANQGSEA. CDR3 length equals 12 residues.

The chain joins TRBV19 to TRBJ1-6, with 7 bases fitting TRBD1. The V and J ends lost 5 bases and 15 bases, in that order; junction bases with no gene match: 7. CDR3 size: 12 residues. Germline CDR1 reads LNHDA; CDR2 reads SQIVND (reference sequence). CDR3 coding DNA: TGTGCCAGTAGTTTTCGCACAGGGGACCTCCACTTT. This encodes CASSFRTGDLHF.

This clone was recorded a few times. Other DNA sequences within the sample encode an identical CDR3. The V call is TRBV6-1, the J call TRBJ2-2; 7 bases line up with TRBD1. Germline lookup yields CDR1 MNHNS and CDR2 SASEGT. The ends lost 3 bases at V and 4 bases at J; junction bases unmatched: 2. The CDR3 has 14 amino acids. For the CDR3, the DNA is TGTGCCAGCAGTGAGGGACAGCTCACCGGGGAGCTGTTTTTT. Translation: CASSEGQLTGELFF.

This chain uses TRBV6-1 with TRBJ1-2; D is perhaps TRBD1 (6 bases). The germline gives CDR1 MNHNS, CDR2 SASEGT. V was cut by 4 bases and J by 4 bases, with 13 bases left in between. The CDR3 is 14 residues long. In DNA, the CDR3 is TGTGCCAGCAGTGCCCACAGGGTTGCCTATGGCTACACCTTC. Translating it yields CASSAHRVAYGYTF.

The chain employs TRBV27 and TRBJ1-2, with a possible D match to TRBD1 (5 bases). Trimming stripped 5 bases from V and 8 bases from J, with 15 bases between. CDR1 MNHEY and CDR2 SMNVEV come from the germline V gene (reference sequence). CDR3 length: 13 residues. The CDR3 nucleotides read TGTGCCAGCAGTCCACCTCCAGGGCTGGGCTACACCTTC. Translated: CASSPPPGLGYTF.

This chain joins TRBV25-1 and TRBJ2-2; 7 nucleotides match TRBD2. Germline values: CDR1 MGHDK, CDR2 SYGVNS. Trimming cost V 5 bases and J 1 base; bases outside gene matches: 7. The CDR3 totals 16 residues. DNA for the CDR3: TGTGCCAGCAGTCCCCGTGAGCGGGGGAACACCGGGGAGCTGTTTTTT. Encoded protein: CASSPRERGNTGELFF.

The V gene is TRBV15, the J gene TRBJ2-2, with 9 bases aligning to TRBD2. The V gene end was trimmed by 4 bases and the J gene end by 6 bases; junction bases not matched to a gene: 15. The germline V gene encodes CDR1 LNHNV and CDR2 YYDKDF (reference sequence). This CDR3 contains 18 residues. CDR3 sequence reads: CATSKGPSGGGVPGELFF. In nucleotides, the CDR3 is TGTGCCACCAGCAAGGGCCCTAGCGGCGGGGGGGTCCCCGGGGAGCTGTTTTTT.